These 20 T cell receptor beta chains share one sample of origin, sequenced in a study of blood T cell repertoires in COVID-19. Data came from immunoSEQ multiplex PCR; TCRdb stores just in-frame clones and leaves some out. The sample has fewer than 130,000 clones, less than 85% seen once; the top ten hold roughly 3.8%. Sequenced input: peripheral blood. Source of these receptors: a woman aged 80 or older with acute or convalescent COVID-19.

This clone was seen a few times. The gene calls are TRBV6-5 and TRBJ2-7; tentative D call: TRBD1 (6 bases). This CDR3 has 14 residues. V lost 5 bases and J lost 5, with 16 bases in between. The V gene's germline CDR1 is MNHEY and CDR2 SVGAGI. CDR3 sequence reads: CASSPPVRGNEQYF. CDR3 bases: TGTGCCAGCAGTCCGCCAGTCAGGGGCAACGAGCAGTACTTC.

The chain employs TRBV19 and TRBJ1-2; 8 bases are a match to TRBD1. The length of the CDR3 is 19 residues. Germline CDR1 reads LNHDA; CDR2 reads SQIVND (reference sequence). Germline trimming cut 2 bases from V and 0 bases from J; bases unmatched to any gene: 14. In DNA, the CDR3 is TGTGCCAGTAGTATAACACGATGGGACAGGCAACCGACTAACTATGGCTACACCTTC. Translating gives CASSITRWDRQPTNYGYTF.

The chain combines TRBV4-2 with TRBJ1-3; TRBD1 is a possible D gene (5 bases). The CDR3 is 15 amino acids. Germline CDR1 is LGHNA and CDR2 is YNFKEQ. V shed 1 base and J shed 2 bases, with 9 bases lying between them. The CDR3 bases are TGTGCCAGCAGCCAAGGGGCAGGGACTGGAAACACCATATATTTT. As protein: CASSQGAGTGNTIYF.

This clone was counted between two and nine times. This chain links TRBV7-8 with TRBJ2-1; the match to TRBD1 covers 7 bases. The CDR3 length is 14 residues. Unmatched junction bases numbered 11, after V lost 6 bases and J lost 9 bases. CDR1 SGHVS and CDR2 FQNEAQ come from the germline V gene. The CDR3 DNA sequence: TGTGCCAGCAGTGACAGGGTTTTTAGTGCTGAGCAGTTCTTC. Its translation is CASSDRVFSAEQFF. Full variable domain (remainder filled in from reference TRBV7-8 and TRBJ2-1): GAGVSQSPRYKVAKRGQDVALRCDPISGHVSLFWYQQALGQGPEFLTYFQNEAQLDKSGLPSDRFFAERPEGSVSTLKIQRTQQEDSAVYLCASSDRVFSAEQFFGPGTRLTVL.

This clone is a singleton in its sample. The rearrangement joins TRBV7-3 to TRBJ2-1, with 11 positions matching TRBD2. Germline assignment: CDR1 SGHTA and CDR2 FQGTGA. V gave up 5 bases and J gave up 9 bases; unmatched junction bases: 12. The CDR3 extends over 16 amino acids. The CDR3 loop reads CASSLRLAGGGGEQFF. CDR3 coding DNA: TGTGCCAGCAGCCTCCGCCTAGCGGGGGGTGGGGGTGAGCAGTTCTTC.

CDR3 nucleotide sequence: TGTGCCAGCAGCACGCCCCAGGGCGTAGGGAACACTGAAGCTTTCTTT. It translates to CASSTPQGVGNTEAFF. V is TRBV7-6 and J is TRBJ1-1; TRBD1 might be the D (5 bases). This CDR3 is built from 16 residues. Germline V gene sequence: CDR1 SGHVS, CDR2 FNYEAQ. The ends were cut back, 5 bases at V and 1 base at J, with 17 bases in the middle. Filled out from reference TRBV7-6 and TRBJ1-1, the complete variable domain reads GAGVSQSPRYKVTKRGQDVALRCDPISGHVSLYWYRQALGQGPEFLTYFNYEAQQDKSGLPNDRFSAERPEGSISTLTIQRTEQRDSAMYRCASSTPQGVGNTEAFFGQGTRLTVV.

The chain couples TRBV2 to TRBJ2-5; 7 nucleotides line up with TRBD2. Germline CDR1 and CDR2: SNHLY and FYNNEI. This CDR3 spans 14 amino acids. V trimming: 6 bases; J trimming: 5 bases; junction bases outside the gene matches: 9. The CDR3 loop is CASRNGLDGETQYF. CDR3 sequence (DNA): TGTGCCAGCAGAAACGGACTAGACGGGGAGACCCAGTACTTC. Full variable domain (rest looked up from reference TRBV2 and TRBJ2-5): EPEVTQTPSHQVTQMGQEVILRCVPISNHLYFYWYRQILGQKVEFLVSFYNNEISEKSEIFDDQFSVERPDGSNFTLKIRSTKLEDSAMYFCASRNGLDGETQYFGPGTRLLVL.

The rearrangement joins TRBV19 to TRBJ2-6, with 8 positions matching TRBD2. CDR1 and CDR2 from the germline V gene are LNHDA and SQIVND (reference sequence). This CDR3 is 17 amino acids long. Unmatched junction bases numbered 6, after V lost 3 bases and J lost 2 bases. The DNA for the CDR3 is TGTGCCAGTAGTATTAACGGGAGGGCCGCTGGGGCCAACGTCCTGACTTTC. Its protein product is CASSINGRAAGANVLTF.

This chain joins TRBV4-1 and TRBJ1-1, with TRBD1 identical over 12 bases. Germline CDR1 MGHRA, CDR2 YSYEKL. This CDR3 is built from 15 residues. The V segment lost 4 bases and the J segment 4 bases; nucleotides outside the gene matches: 4. CDR3 amino acids: CASSRGQGAGTEAFF. The CDR3 bases are TGCGCCAGCAGCCGGGGACAGGGGGCGGGCACTGAAGCTTTCTTT.

This chain links TRBV2 with TRBJ2-6; 9 nucleotides agree with TRBD1. The germline CDR1 and CDR2 sequences are SNHLY and FYNNEI. V lost 3 bases and J lost 1; bases outside the gene matches: 10. The CDR3 runs 19 residues. The CDR3 region has the DNA TGTGCCAGCAGTGAGTATGGTGGACAGGGGAATTCTGGGGCCAACGTCCTGACTTTC. It specifies CASSEYGGQGNSGANVLTF.

The chain is built from TRBV19 and TRBJ1-5, with D possibly being TRBD1 (6 bases). This CDR3 has 16 amino acids. The germline V and J ends were trimmed by 5 bases and 0 bases, with 14 bases remaining between them. Germline V gene data show CDR1 as LNHDA and CDR2 as SQIVND (reference sequence). In nucleotides, the CDR3 is TGTGCCAGTAGTTCTCGACAGGTTAATAGCAATCAGCCCCAGCATTTT. This sequence encodes CASSSRQVNSNQPQHF.

The V call is TRBV6-5, the J call TRBJ2-5; 7 bases agree with TRBD1. The CDR3 runs to 13 residues. Germline assignment: CDR1 MNHEY and CDR2 SVGAGI. J lost 4 bases, V lost 7 bases, and 6 bases had no gene match. For the CDR3, the DNA is TGTGCCAGCACTGGGACAGTTAGAGAGACCCAGTACTTC. Encoded protein: CASTGTVRETQYF.

V gene TRBV19 combines with J gene TRBJ2-7, with D possibly TRBD1 on 6 matching bases. The CDR3 contains 13 residues. In germline, CDR1 is LNHDA, CDR2 SQIVND (reference sequence). Trimming removed 5 bases from V and 3 bases from J, with 11 bases in between. CDR3: CASSWAGDYEQYF. The CDR3 DNA is TGTGCCAGTAGTTGGGCAGGGGACTACGAGCAGTACTTC.

This chain connects TRBV4-3 to TRBJ2-1; 8 nucleotides line up with TRBD2. Trimming cost V 1 base and J 3 bases; bases outside gene matches: 2. This CDR3 contains 15 residues. The germline V gene has CDR1 LGHNA and CDR2 YSLEER. The CDR3 sequence is CASSQGGGIYNEQFF. For the CDR3, the DNA is TGCGCCAGCAGCCAAGGCGGGGGGATCTACAATGAGCAGTTCTTC.

The chain has TRBV7-9 and TRBJ1-1; D unresolved. This CDR3 is 13 amino acids long. The germline V gene has CDR1 SEHNR and CDR2 FQNEAQ (reference sequence). V shed 1 base and J shed 11 bases, with 14 bases lying between them. In nucleotides, the CDR3 is TGTGCCAGCAGCTTAGTGTCAGCGGAAAGGGCTTTCTTT. The encoded protein is CASSLVSAERAFF.

The chain has TRBV5-1 and TRBJ1-6; D gene ambiguous. V lost 2 bases to trimming and J lost 2 bases, with 2 bases between them. The length of the CDR3 is 13 residues. Germline V gene sequence: CDR1 SGHRS, CDR2 YFSETQ. The CDR3 loop is CASSFAYNSPLHF. CDR3 DNA sequence: TGCGCCAGCAGCTTCGCCTATAATTCACCCCTCCACTTT. Variable domain in full (rest from reference TRBV5-1 and TRBJ1-6): KAGVTQTPRYLIKTRGQQVTLSCSPISGHRSVSWYQQTPGQGLQFLFEYFSETQRNKGNFPGRFSGRQFSNSRSEMNVSTLELGDSALYLCASSFAYNSPLHFGNGTRLTVT.

To note about this clone: Different DNA sequences within this sample yield the same CDR3. The chain couples TRBV6-5 to TRBJ1-2; TRBD1 aligns across 9 bases. Germline V lookup: CDR1 MNHEY, CDR2 SVGAGI. V shed 5 bases and J 6 bases; nucleotides not matched to a gene: 4. CDR3 length equals 13 residues. Written as DNA, the CDR3 is TGTGCCAGCAGTCCCGGGACAGGGCATGGCTACACCTTC. It encodes CASSPGTGHGYTF.

This sequence joins TRBV6-5 and TRBJ1-5; D is possibly TRBD1 (5 bases). The CDR3 extends over 15 amino acids. Germline values: CDR1 MNHEY, CDR2 SVGAGI. V was shortened by 2 bases and J by 0 bases, with 8 bases between the two germline ends. The CDR3 sequence: CASSYRGLSNQPQHF. The CDR3 bases are TGTGCCAGCAGTTACAGGGGACTTAGCAATCAGCCCCAGCATTTT.

CDR3 DNA: TGCGCCAGCAGCCTGCTGGGACAGGGAGGGAATTCACCCCTCCACTTT. It encodes CASSLLGQGGNSPLHF. J is TRBJ1-6 and V is TRBV5-1; 9 nucleotides line up with TRBD1. The CDR3 consists of 16 residues. V lost 4 bases, J lost 7 bases, and 9 bases stayed unmatched. Per germline, CDR1 SGHRS and CDR2 YFSETQ.

V is TRBV7-2 and J is TRBJ2-7; 8 bases are a match to TRBD2. The CDR3 has 13 amino acids. Trimming took 4 bases from V and 5 from J; bases not matched to a gene: 4. CDR1 is SGHTA, CDR2 FQGNSA, per germline. The chain's CDR3 is CASSSRLAHEQYF. For the CDR3, the DNA is TGTGCCAGCAGCTCCCGACTAGCGCACGAGCAGTACTTC.